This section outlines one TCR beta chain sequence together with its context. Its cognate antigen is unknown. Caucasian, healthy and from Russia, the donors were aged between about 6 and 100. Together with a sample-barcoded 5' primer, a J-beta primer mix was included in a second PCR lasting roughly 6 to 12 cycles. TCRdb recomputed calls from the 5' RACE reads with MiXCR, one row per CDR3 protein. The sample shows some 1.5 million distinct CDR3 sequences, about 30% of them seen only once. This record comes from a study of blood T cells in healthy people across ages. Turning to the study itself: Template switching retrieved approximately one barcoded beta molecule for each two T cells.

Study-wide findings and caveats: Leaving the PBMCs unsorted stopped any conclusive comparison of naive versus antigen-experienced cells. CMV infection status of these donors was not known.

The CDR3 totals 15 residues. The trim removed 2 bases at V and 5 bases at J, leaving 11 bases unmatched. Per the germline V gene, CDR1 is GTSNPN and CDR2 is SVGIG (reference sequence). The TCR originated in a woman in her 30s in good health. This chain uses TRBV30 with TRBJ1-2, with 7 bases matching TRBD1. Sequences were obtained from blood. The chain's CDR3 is CAWSSMGRGSYGYTF. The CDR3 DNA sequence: TGTGCCTGGAGTTCCATGGGCAGGGGGTCTTATGGCTACACCTTC.